The sequence of this T cell receptor (beta chain) was determined in a study of T cell changes during pregnancy in multiple sclerosis. Germline V CDR1 and CDR2: SGHAT, FQNNGV. The CDR3 is 15 residues long. The trim removed 2 bases at V and 4 bases at J, leaving 4 bases unmatched. The method was immunoSEQ multiplex PCR; TCRdb's version includes in-frame clones alone and lacks a portion of them. Among around 80,000 clones listed, around 94% were seen once. Sequences were derived from peripheral blood, sampled in the second trimester of pregnancy. This sequence joins TRBV11-2 and TRBJ2-7; TRBD2 matches at 11 bases. This TCR derives from a female donor in good health, enrolled as a control in a pregnancy study. This CDR3 is CASSLPASGRYEQYF. The CDR3, as DNA: TGTGCCAGCAGCTTACCCGCTAGCGGGAGGTACGAGCAGTACTTC.